In this sample, the clone carrying this T cell receptor (gamma chain) turned up a few times. The data were obtained in a study of gamma delta lymphoproliferative disorders and STAT genes. PBMCs from patients and controls supplied the genomic DNA for sequencing. Germline values: CDR1 VTNTFY, CDR2 YDVSTARD (reference sequence). Germline trimming cut 0 bases from V and 8 bases from J; bases unmatched to any gene: 3. CDR3 length equals 13 residues. TCRdb fed the multiplex PCR reads to CATT. This table has a few thousand gamma-chain clones, more than 10% appearing once. This receptor was identified in a human donor with gamma-delta T-cell large granular lymphocyte leukemia. The chain uses TRGV3 and TRGJP2. No J gene was available from TCRdb, and it was assigned here by a germline match of the DNA. Source material: blood. In DNA form, the CDR3 reads TGTGCCACCTGGGACAGGCCCGATTGGATCAAGACGTTT. Residues: CATWDRPDWIKTF.